The source of this TCR beta chain is a study of sequential checkpoint blockade in melanoma. Study-wide context: About 88 pretreatment tumor DNA samples were TCRβ immunosequenced. After nivolumab or ipilimumab alone, 20 to 25 patients had week-13 rebiopsies.

Turning to this clone: No antigen is known for it.

Treatment denoted: randomized to nivolumab then ipilimumab (arm A) or the reverse (arm B). General observations from the study: Response in arm A was associated with pretreatment TIL clonality.

This CDR3 is built from 14 residues. Trimming pared 5 bases from V and 8 bases from J, leaving 15 bases between. Germline CDR1 reads SGHNT; CDR2 reads YENEEA. Generated by immunoSEQ multiplex PCR, the TCRdb table keeps only in-frame clones and is missing some. The table lists about 37,000 clones, more than 25% of them singletons. The chain joins TRBV11-3 to TRBJ1-4, with D possibly TRBD1 on 5 matching bases. The source was tumor tissue (inferred from file names), collected from a patient given nivolumab and ipilimumab in sequence. This clonotype was obtained from a human donor with melanoma. As DNA, the CDR3 is TGTGCCAGCAGCGCCGGGACCGGTGGGGAAAAACTGTTTTTT. Encoded protein: CASSAGTGGEKLFF.